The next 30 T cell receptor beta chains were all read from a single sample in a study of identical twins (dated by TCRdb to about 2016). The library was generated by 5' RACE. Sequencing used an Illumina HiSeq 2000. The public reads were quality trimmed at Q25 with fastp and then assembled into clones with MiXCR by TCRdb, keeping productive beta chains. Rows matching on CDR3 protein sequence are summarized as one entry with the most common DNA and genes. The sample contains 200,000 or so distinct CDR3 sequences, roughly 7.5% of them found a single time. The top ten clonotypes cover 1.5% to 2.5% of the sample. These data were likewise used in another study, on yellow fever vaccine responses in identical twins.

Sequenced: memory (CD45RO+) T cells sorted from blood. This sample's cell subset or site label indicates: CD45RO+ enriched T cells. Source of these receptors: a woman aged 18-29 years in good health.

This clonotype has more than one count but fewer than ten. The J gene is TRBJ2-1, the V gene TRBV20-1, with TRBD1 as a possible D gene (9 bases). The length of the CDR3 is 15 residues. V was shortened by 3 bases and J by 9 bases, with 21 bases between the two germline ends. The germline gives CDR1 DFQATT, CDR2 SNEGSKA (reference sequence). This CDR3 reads CSASNRGRRGGEQFF. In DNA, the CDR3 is TGCAGTGCTAGTAACAGGGGGCGTCGGGGGGGTGAGCAGTTCTTC.

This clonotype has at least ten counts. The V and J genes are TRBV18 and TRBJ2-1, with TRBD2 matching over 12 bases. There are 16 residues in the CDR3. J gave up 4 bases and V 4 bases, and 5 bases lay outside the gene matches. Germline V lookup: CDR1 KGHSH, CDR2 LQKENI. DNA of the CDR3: TGTGCCAGCTCACGACCACTAGCGGGAGGTTACAATGAGCAGTTCTTC. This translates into CASSRPLAGGYNEQFF.

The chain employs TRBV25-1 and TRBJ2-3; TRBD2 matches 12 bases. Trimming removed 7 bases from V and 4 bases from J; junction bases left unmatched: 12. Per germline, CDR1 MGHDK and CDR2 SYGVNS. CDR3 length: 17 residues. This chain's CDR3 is CASISTMTSGSADTQYF. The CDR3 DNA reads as TGTGCCAGCATCAGTACCATGACTAGCGGGAGTGCAGATACGCAGTATTTT.

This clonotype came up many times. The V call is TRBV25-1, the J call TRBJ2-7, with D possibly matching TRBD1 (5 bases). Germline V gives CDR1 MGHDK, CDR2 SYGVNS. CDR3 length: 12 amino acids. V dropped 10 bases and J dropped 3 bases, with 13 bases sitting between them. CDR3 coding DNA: TGTGCCACGACTCAGGGCCTCTACGAGCAGTACTTC. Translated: CATTQGLYEQYF.

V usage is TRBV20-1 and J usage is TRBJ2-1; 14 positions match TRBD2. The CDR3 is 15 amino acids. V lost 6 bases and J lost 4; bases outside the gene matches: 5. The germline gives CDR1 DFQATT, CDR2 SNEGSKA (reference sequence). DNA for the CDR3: TGCAGTGCCCCGGGACTAGCGGGAGTTTACAATGAGCAGTTCTTC. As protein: CSAPGLAGVYNEQFF.

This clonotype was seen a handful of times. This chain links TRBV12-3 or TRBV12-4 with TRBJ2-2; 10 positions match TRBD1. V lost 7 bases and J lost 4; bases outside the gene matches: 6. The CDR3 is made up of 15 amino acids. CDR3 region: CASTATGGITGELFF. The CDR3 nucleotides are TGTGCCAGCACCGCGACAGGGGGCATCACCGGGGAGCTGTTTTTT.

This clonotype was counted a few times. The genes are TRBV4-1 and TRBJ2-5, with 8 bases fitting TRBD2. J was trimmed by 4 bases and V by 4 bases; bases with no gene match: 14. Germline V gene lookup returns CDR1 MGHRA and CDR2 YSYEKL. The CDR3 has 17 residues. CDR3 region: CASSPPGSGRSAETQYF. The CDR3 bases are TGCGCCAGCAGCCCCCCGGGGAGCGGGAGATCAGCAGAGACCCAGTACTTC.

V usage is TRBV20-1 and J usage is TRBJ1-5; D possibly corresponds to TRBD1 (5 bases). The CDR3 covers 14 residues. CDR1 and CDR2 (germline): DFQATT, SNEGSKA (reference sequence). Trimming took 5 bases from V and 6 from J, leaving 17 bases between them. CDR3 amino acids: CSASAGGERQPQHF. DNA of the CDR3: TGCAGTGCTTCGGCAGGAGGGGAGCGTCAGCCCCAGCATTTT.

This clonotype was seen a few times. The CDR3 sequence is CASSLGLAGRGAYEQYF. In DNA, the CDR3 is TGCGCCAGCAGCCTGGGACTAGCGGGCCGAGGGGCTTACGAGCAGTACTTC. V and J are TRBV5-1 and TRBJ2-7, with 12 bases fitting TRBD2. The V segment lost 4 bases and the J segment 4 bases; nucleotides outside the gene matches: 12. Germline V gives CDR1 SGHRS, CDR2 YFSETQ. The CDR3 runs to 17 residues.

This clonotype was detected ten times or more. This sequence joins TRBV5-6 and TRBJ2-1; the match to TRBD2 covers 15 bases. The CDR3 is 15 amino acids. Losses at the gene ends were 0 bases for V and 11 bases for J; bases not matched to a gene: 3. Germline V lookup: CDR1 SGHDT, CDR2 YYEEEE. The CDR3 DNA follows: TGTGCCAGCAGCTTGGGAGGGACTAGCGGGGGGCAGCAGTTCTTC. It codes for CASSLGGTSGGQQFF.

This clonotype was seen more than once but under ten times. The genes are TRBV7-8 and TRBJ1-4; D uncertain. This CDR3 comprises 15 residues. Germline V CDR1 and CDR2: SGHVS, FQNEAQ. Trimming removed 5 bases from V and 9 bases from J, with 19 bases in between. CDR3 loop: CASSLRREGGKKLFF. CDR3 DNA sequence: TGTGCCAGCAGCCTACGCCGGGAGGGAGGGAAAAAACTGTTTTTT.

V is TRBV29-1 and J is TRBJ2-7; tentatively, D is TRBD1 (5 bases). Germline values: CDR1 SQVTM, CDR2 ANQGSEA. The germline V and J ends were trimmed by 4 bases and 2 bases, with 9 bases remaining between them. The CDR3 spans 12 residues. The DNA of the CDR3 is TGCAGCGTTGTGCAGGGCACCTACGAGCAGTACTTC. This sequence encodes CSVVQGTYEQYF.

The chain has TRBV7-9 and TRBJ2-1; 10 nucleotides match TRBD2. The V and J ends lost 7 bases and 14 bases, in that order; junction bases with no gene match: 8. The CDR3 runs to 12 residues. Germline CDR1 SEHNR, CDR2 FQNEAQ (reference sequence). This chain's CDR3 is CASKEREGPKFF. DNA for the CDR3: TGTGCCAGCAAAGAGCGGGAGGGGCCGAAGTTCTTC.

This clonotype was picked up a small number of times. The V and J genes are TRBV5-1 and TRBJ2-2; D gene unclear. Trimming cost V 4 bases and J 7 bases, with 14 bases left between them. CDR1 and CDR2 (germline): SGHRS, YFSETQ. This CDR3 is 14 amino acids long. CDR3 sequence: CASSTLRIDGELFF. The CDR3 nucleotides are TGCGCCAGCAGCACCTTGAGGATAGACGGGGAGCTGTTTTTT.

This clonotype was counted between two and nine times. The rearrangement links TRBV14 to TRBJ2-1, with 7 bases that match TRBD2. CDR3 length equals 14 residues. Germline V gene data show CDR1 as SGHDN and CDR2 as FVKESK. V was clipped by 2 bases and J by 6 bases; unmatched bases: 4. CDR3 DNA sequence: TGTGCCAGCAGCCAACGACTAGCCACCAATGAGCAGTTCTTC. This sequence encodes CASSQRLATNEQFF.

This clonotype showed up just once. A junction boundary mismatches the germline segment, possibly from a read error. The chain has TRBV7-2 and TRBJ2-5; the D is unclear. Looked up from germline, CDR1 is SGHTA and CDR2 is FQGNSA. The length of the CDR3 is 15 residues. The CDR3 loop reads CASGLYQVNQETQYF. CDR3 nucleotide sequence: TGTGCCAGCGGCTTATACCAGGTTAACCAAGAGACCCAGTACTTC.

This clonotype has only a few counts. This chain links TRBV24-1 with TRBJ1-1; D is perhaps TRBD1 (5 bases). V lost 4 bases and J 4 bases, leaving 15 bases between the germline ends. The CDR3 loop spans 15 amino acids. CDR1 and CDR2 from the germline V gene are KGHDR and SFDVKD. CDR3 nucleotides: TGTGCCACCAGTGAGTCTGGGCAGGGTATCACTGAAGCTTTCTTT. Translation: CATSESGQGITEAFF.

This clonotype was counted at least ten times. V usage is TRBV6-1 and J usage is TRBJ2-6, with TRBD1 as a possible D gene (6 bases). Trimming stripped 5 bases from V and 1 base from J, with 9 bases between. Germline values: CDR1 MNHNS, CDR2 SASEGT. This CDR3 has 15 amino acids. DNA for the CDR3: TGTGCCAGCAGTAGGGGGTCGTCTGGGGCCAACGTCCTGACTTTC. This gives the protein CASSRGSSGANVLTF.

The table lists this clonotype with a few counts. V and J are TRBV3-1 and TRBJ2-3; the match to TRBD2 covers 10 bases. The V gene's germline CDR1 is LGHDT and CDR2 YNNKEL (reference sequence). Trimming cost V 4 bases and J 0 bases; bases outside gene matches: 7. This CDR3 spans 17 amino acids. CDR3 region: CASSRVSGGSSTDTQYF. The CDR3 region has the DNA TGTGCCAGCAGCCGTGTTAGCGGGGGGTCTAGCACAGATACGCAGTATTTT.

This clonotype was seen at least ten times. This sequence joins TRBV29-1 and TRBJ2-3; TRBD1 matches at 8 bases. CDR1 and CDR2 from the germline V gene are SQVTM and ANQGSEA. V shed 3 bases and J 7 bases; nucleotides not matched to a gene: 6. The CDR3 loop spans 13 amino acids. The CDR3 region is CSVDGQGINTQYF. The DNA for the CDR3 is TGCAGCGTTGATGGACAGGGAATAAATACGCAGTATTTT.

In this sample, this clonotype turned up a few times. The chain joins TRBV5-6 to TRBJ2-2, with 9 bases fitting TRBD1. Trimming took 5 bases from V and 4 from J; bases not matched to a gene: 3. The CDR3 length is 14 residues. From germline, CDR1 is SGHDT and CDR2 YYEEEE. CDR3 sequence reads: CASSGQGSTGELFF. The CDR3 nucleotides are TGTGCCAGCAGTGGACAGGGGAGCACCGGGGAGCTGTTTTTT.

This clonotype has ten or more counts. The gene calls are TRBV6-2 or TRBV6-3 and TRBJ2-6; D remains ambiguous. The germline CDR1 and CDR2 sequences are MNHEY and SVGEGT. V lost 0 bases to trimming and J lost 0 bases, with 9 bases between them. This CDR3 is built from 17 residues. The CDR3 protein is CASSYSRTSSGANVLTF. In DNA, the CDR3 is TGTGCCAGCAGTTACTCCCGGACGAGCTCTGGGGCCAACGTCCTGACTTTC.

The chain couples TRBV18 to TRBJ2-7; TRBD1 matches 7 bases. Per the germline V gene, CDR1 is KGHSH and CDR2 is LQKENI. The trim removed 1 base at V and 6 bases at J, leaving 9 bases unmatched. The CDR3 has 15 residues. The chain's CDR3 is CASSPRQGWISEQYF. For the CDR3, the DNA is TGTGCCAGCTCACCACGACAGGGTTGGATCTCCGAGCAGTACTTC.

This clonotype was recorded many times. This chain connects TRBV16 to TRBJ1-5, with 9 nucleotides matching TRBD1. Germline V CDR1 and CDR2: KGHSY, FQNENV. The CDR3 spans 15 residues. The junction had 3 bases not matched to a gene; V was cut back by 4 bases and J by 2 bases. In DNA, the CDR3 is TGTGCCAGCAGCCCCCGGACAGGGGGCAATCAGCCCCAGCATTTT. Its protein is CASSPRTGGNQPQHF.

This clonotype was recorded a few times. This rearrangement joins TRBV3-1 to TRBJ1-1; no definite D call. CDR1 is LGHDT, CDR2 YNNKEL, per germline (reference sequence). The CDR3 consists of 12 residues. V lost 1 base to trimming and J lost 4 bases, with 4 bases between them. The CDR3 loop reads CASSQVPTEAFF. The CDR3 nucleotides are TGTGCCAGCAGCCAAGTTCCCACTGAAGCTTTCTTT. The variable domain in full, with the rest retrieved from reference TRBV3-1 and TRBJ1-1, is DTAVSQTPKYLVTQMGNDKSIKCEQNLGHDTMYWYKQDSKKFLKIMFSYNNKELIINETVPNRFSPKSPDKAHLNLHINSLELGDSAVYFCASSQVPTEAFFGQGTRLTVV.

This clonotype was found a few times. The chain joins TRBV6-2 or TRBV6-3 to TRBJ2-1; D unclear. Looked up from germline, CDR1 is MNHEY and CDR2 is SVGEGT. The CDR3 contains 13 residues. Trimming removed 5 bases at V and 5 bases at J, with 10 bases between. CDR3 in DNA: TGTGCCAGCAGTAATGGCGAAAACAATGAGCAGTTCTTC. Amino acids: CASSNGENNEQFF.

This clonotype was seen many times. CDR3 in DNA: TGTGCCAGCAGTTTACGGGGGGATAATTCACCCCTCCACTTT. Translated, it gives CASSLRGDNSPLHF. The rearrangement links TRBV12-3 or TRBV12-4 to TRBJ1-6; TRBD1 is a possible D gene (5 bases). The V and J ends lost 2 bases and 5 bases respectively, with 7 bases between them. This CDR3 comprises 14 residues.

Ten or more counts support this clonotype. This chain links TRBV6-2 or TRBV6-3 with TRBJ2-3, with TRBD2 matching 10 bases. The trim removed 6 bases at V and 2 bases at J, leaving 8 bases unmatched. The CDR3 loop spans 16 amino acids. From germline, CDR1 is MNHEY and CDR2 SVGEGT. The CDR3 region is CASRDYLAGDTDTQYF. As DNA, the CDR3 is TGTGCCAGCAGAGACTACCTAGCGGGGGACACAGATACGCAGTATTTT.

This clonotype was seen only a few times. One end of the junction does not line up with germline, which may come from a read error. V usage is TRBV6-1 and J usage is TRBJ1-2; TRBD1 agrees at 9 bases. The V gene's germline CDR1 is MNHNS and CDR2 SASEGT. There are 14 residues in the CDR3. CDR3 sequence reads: CASSATGTGYDYTF. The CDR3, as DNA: TGTGCCAGCAGTGCTACCGGGACAGGGTATGACTACACCTTC.

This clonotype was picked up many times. CDR3 nucleotide sequence: TGTGCCAGCTTCGAGGACATCGAGCAGTACTTC. Its protein is CASFEDIEQYF. The V and J genes are TRBV6-1 and TRBJ2-7, with D possibly matching TRBD1 (5 bases). The CDR3 has 11 amino acids. Trimming pared 8 bases from V and 6 bases from J, leaving 11 bases between. Germline lookup yields CDR1 MNHNS and CDR2 SASEGT.